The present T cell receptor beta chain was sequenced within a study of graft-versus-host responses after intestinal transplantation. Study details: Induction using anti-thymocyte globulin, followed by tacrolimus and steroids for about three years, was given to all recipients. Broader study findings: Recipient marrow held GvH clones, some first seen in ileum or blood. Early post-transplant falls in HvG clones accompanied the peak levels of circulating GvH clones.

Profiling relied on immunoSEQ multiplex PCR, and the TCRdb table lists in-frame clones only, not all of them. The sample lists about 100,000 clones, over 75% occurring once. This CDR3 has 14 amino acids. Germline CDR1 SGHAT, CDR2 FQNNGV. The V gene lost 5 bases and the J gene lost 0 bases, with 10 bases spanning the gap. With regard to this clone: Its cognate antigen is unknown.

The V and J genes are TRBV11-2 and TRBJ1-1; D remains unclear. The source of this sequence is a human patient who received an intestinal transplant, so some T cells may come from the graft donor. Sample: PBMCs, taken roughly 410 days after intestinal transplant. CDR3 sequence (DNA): TGTGCCAGCAGCGACCGGACTGTGAACACTGAAGCTTTCTTT. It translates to CASSDRTVNTEAFF.